These T cell receptor beta chains were read from a single sample in a study of STAT3 mutations in large granular lymphocyte leukemia. Clones were sequenced by immunoSEQ multiplex PCR, and TCRdb holds only the in-frame ones, with some missing. This table holds about 5,200 clones, just over 70% found once. Source material: PBMCs. The receptor set was obtained from a human donor with T large granular lymphocyte leukemia. Some clones in this sample may be carry-over from other donors' samples. CDR3s include the opening cysteine and the closing phenylalanine or tryptophan. A D gene is named only where the DNA matches it firmly. Only part of the rows carry a size: once, few, many, or a class if the clone is expanded.

CDR3: CASSSTTGGEKLFF
DNA: TGTGCCAGCAGCTCGACGACAGGGGGGGAAAAACTGTTTTTT
V: TRBV7-9
D: TRBD1
J: TRBJ1-4
size: -

CDR3: CASSLGLAAVGEQFF
DNA: TGTGCCAGCAGTTTAGGACTAGCAGCGGTAGGTGAGCAGTTCTTC
V: TRBV9
D: TRBD2
J: TRBJ2-1
size: -

CDR3: CASSGSGTGFEQYF
DNA: TGTGCCAGCAGTGGTTCCGGGACAGGGTTCGAGCAGTACTTC
V: TRBV6-1
D: TRBD1
J: TRBJ2-7
size: -

CDR3: CASSDSLGVGQPQHF
DNA: TGTGCCAGCAGCGATTCCTTAGGGGTGGGTCAGCCCCAGCATTTT
V: TRBV14
D: -
J: TRBJ1-5
size: few

CDR3: CASRGSNSPLHF
DNA: TGTGCCAGCAGGGGCTCGAACTCACCCCTCCACTTT
V: TRBV5-4
D: -
J: TRBJ1-6
size: -

CDR3: CASRGSGRASYEQYF
DNA: TGCGCCAGCAGAGGTAGCGGGAGGGCCTCCTACGAGCAGTACTTC
V: TRBV5-1
D: TRBD2
J: TRBJ2-7
size: -

CDR3: CSLPRWGTGGWEQYF
DNA: TGCAGCCTCCCACGCTGGGGGACAGGGGGCTGGGAGCAGTACTTC
V: TRBV29-1
D: TRBD1
J: TRBJ2-7
size: -

CDR3: CAWSVLGRADTQYF
DNA: TGTGCCTGGAGTGTACTCGGGCGGGCAGATACGCAGTATTTT
V: TRBV30
D: -
J: TRBJ2-3
size: few

CDR3: CSGTVGANVLTF
DNA: TGCAGCGGAACAGTTGGGGCCAACGTCCTGACTTTC
V: TRBV29-1
D: -
J: TRBJ2-6
size: once

CDR3: CASSQVGGGSTEAFF
DNA: TGTGCCAGCAGCCAAGTTGGAGGGGGAAGCACTGAAGCTTTCTTT
V: TRBV4-2
D: -
J: TRBJ1-1
size: -

CDR3: CASSQSTSYEQYF
DNA: TGCGCCAGCAGCCAATCGACCTCCTACGAGCAGTACTTC
V: TRBV4-1
D: -
J: TRBJ2-7
size: few

CDR3: CASSLGGTPSDEQYF
DNA: TGTGCCAGCAGCTTAGGGGGGACGCCATCTGACGAGCAGTACTTC
V: TRBV7-9
D: -
J: TRBJ2-7
size: -

CDR3: CASSLDGGMAEAFF
DNA: TGTGCCAGTAGCTTGGACGGTGGGATGGCTGAAGCTTTCTTT
V: TRBV19
D: -
J: TRBJ1-1
size: few

CDR3: CASRAWNQPQHF
DNA: TGTGCCAGCCGGGCGTGGAACCAGCCCCAGCATTTT
V: TRBV6-6
D: -
J: TRBJ1-5
size: -

CDR3: CASSPGGRPYEQYF
DNA: TGTGCCAGCTCACCGGGGGGCCGGCCCTACGAGCAGTACTTC
V: TRBV18
D: -
J: TRBJ2-7
size: -

CDR3: CASSQRDGPYEQYF
DNA: TGCGCCAGCAGCCAGCGGGACGGACCCTACGAGCAGTACTTC
V: TRBV4-3
D: -
J: TRBJ2-7
size: -

CDR3: CASSLVGQARAGNTIYF
DNA: TGTGCCAGCAGCTTGGTGGGGCAGGCAAGGGCTGGAAACACCATATATTTT
V: TRBV5-6
D: -
J: TRBJ1-3
size: -

CDR3: CASSSVGRGPSNQPQHF
DNA: TGTGCCAGCAGTTCCGTGGGGCGGGGGCCTAGCAATCAGCCCCAGCATTTT
V: TRBV7-9
D: -
J: TRBJ1-5
size: -

CDR3: CSAGGAYEQYF
DNA: TGCAGCGCTGGGGGGGCCTACGAGCAGTACTTC
V: TRBV29-1
D: TRBD2
J: TRBJ2-7
size: once

CDR3: CASSPSTDSYNEQFF
DNA: TGTGCCAGCAGCCCCTCGACAGACTCCTACAATGAGCAGTTCTTC
V: TRBV7-9
D: -
J: TRBJ2-1
size: -

CDR3: CASSQDRTGMNTEAFF
DNA: TGTGCCAGCAGCCAAGACCGGACAGGAATGAACACTGAAGCTTTCTTT
V: TRBV4-2
D: TRBD1
J: TRBJ1-1
size: once